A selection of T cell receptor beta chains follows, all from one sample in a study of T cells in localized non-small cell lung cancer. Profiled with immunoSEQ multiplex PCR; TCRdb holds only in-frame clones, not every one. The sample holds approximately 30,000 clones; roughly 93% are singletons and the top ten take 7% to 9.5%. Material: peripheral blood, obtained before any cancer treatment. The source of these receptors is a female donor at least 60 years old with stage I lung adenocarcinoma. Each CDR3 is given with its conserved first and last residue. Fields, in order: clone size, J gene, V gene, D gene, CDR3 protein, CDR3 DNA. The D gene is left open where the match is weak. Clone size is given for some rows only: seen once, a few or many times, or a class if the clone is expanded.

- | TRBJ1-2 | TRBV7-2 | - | CASSLRQANNYGYTF | TGTGCCAGCAGCCTCCGACAGGCAAACAACTATGGCTACACCTTC
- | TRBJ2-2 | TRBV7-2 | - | CASSSTDTGELFF | TGTGCCAGCAGCTCAACGGACACCGGGGAGCTGTTTTTT
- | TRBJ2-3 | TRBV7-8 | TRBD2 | CASSRTSGSTDTQYF | TGTGCCAGCAGCAGAACTAGCGGGTCTACAGATACGCAGTATTTT
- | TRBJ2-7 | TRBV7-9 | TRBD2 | CASRFGTTGEQYF | TGTGCCAGCAGATTCGGGACTACCGGCGAGCAGTACTTC
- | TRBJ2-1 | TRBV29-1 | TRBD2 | CSVGSGAVYNEQFF | TGCAGCGTTGGTAGCGGGGCGGTTTACAATGAGCAGTTCTTC
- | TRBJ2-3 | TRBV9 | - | CASGTSGGLTDTQYF | TGTGCCAGCGGTACTAGTGGGGGGCTCACAGATACGCAGTATTTT
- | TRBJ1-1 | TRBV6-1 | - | CASSERLGTEAFF | TGTGCCAGCAGTGAAAGGTTGGGGACTGAAGCTTTCTTT
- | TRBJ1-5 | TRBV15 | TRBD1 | CATSRALGTGAQPQHF | TGTGCCACCAGCAGAGCCTTAGGGACAGGGGCTCAGCCCCAGCATTTT
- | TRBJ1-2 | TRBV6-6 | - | CASLEHGDYGYTF | TGTGCCAGTCTAGAACATGGAGACTATGGCTACACCTTC
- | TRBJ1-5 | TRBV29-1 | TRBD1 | CSVAGTGDQPQHF | TGCAGCGTTGCCGGGACAGGGGATCAGCCCCAGCATTTT
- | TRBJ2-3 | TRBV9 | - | CASSVGLAPDTQYF | TGTGCCAGCAGCGTAGGGCTAGCCCCAGATACGCAGTATTTT
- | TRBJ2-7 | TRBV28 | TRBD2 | CASSVQERGGYEQYF | TGTGCCAGCAGTGTACAGGAGCGGGGGGGCTACGAGCAGTACTTC
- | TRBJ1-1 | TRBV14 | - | CASSQDLGNLYTEAFF | TGTGCCAGCAGCCAAGATCTTGGGAACCTTTATACAGAAGCTTTCTTT
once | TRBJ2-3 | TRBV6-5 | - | CASTRGGRGDTQYF | TGTGCCAGCACCAGAGGGGGACGAGGGGATACGCAGTATTTT
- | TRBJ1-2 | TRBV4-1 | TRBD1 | CASSQNQGADYGYTF | TGCGCCAGCAGCCAAAACCAGGGGGCTGACTATGGCTACACCTTC
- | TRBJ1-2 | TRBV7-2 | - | CASSSAAGRNYGYTF | TGTGCCAGCAGCTCCGCGGCAGGGAGGAACTATGGCTACACCTTC
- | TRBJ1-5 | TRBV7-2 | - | CASSPGPREGDQPQHF | TGTGCCAGCAGCCCCGGTCCTAGGGAAGGGGATCAGCCCCAGCATTTT
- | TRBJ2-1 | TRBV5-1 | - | CASSPSPETWNEQFF | TGCGCCAGCAGCCCCAGTCCGGAGACTTGGAATGAGCAGTTCTTC
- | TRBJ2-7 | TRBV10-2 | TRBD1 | CASSESTGNEQYF | TGCGCCAGCAGTGAGTCGACAGGGAACGAGCAGTACTTC
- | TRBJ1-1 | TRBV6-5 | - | CAVNQESITEAFF | TGTGCCGTCAATCAGGAGTCGATAACTGAAGCTTTCTTT
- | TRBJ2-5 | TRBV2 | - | CASSGDRAQETQYF | TGTGCCAGCAGTGGGGATAGAGCTCAAGAGACCCAGTACTTC
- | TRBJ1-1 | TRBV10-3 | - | CAISESRDTEAFF | TGTGCCATCAGTGAGTCTAGGGACACTGAAGCTTTCTTT
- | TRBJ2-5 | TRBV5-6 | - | CASSLGGEETQYF | TGTGCCAGCAGCTTAGGAGGGGAAGAGACCCAGTACTTC
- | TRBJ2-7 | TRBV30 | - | CAWSVQGGEQYF | TGTGCCTGGAGTGTCCAGGGCGGCGAGCAGTACTTC
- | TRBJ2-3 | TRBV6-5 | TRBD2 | CASSYLGSGITDTQYF | TGTGCCAGCAGTTACCTGGGAAGCGGGATCACAGATACGCAGTATTTT
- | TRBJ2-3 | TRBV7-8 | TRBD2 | CASSHGTSSKVDTQYF | TGTGCCAGCAGCCACGGGACTAGCTCCAAGGTGGATACGCAGTATTTT
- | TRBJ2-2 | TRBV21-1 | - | CASSKATGTVNTGELFF | TGTGCCAGCAGCAAAGCGACGGGGACGGTGAACACCGGGGAGCTGTTTTTT